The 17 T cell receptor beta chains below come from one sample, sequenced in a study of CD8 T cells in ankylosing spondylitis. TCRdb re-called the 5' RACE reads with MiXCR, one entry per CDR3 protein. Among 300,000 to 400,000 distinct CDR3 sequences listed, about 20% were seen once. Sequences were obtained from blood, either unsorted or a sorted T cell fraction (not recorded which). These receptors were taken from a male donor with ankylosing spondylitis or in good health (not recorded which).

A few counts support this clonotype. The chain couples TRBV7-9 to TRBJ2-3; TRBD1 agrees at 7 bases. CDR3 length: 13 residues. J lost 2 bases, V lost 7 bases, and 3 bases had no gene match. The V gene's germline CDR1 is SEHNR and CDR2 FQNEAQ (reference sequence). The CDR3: CASKGQNTDTQYF. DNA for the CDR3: TGTGCCAGCAAGGGACAGAACACAGATACGCAGTATTTT.

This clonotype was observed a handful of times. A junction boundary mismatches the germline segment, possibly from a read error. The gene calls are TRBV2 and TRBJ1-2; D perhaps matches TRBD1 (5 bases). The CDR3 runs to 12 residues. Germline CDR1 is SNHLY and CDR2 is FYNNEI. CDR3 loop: CASSEDRLLLNF. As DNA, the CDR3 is TGTGCCAGCAGTGAAGACAGGCTTCTTCTGAATTTC.

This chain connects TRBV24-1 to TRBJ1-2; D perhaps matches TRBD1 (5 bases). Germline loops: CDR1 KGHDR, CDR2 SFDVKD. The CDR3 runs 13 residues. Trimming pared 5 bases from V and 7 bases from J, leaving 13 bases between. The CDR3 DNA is TGTGCCACCAGTGCCAGAGGGGACTTTGGCTACACCTTC. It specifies CATSARGDFGYTF.

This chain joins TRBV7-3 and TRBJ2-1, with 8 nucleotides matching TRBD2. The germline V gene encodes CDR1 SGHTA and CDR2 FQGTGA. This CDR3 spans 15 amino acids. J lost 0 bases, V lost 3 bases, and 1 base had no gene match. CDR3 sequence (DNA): TGTGCCAGCAGCTTTCTAGCGGGCTCCTACAATGAGCAGTTCTTC. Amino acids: CASSFLAGSYNEQFF. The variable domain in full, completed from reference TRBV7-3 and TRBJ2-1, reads GAGVSQTPSNKVTEKGKYVELRCDPISGHTALYWYRQSLGQGPEFLIYFQGTGAADDSGLPNDRFFAVRPEGSVSTLKIQRTERGDSAVYLCASSFLAGSYNEQFFGPGTRLTVL.

As DNA, the CDR3 is TGTGCCAGCAGCTCCACCACCTTTAAGTATGGCTACACCTTC. This sequence encodes CASSSTTFKYGYTF. V is TRBV7-9 and J is TRBJ1-2; D uncertain. Germline-derived CDR1 and CDR2 are SEHNR and FQNEAQ (reference sequence). CDR3 size: 14 residues. With 4 bases removed from V and 5 bases from J, the gap between germline ends came to 14 bases.

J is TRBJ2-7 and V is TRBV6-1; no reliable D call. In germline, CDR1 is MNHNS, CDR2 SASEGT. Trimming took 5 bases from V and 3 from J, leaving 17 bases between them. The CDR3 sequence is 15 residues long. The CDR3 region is CASSTYHGPNYEQYF. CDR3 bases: TGTGCCAGCAGTACCTACCACGGGCCGAACTACGAGCAGTACTTC.

The DNA of the CDR3 is TGTGCCACCAGCAGAGATGATGGGACAGGGTACAATGAGCAGTTCTTC. Translation: CATSRDDGTGYNEQFF. V gene TRBV15 combines with J gene TRBJ2-1; 9 bases are shared with TRBD1. The V gene end was trimmed by 0 bases and the J gene end by 4 bases; junction bases not matched to a gene: 4. The V gene's germline CDR1 is LNHNV and CDR2 YYDKDF (reference sequence). This CDR3 region has 16 residues.

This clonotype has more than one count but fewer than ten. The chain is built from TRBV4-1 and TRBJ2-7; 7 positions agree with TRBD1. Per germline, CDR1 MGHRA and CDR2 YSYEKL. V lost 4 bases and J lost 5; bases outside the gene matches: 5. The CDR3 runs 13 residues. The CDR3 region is CASSRTGFDEQYF. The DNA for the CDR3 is TGCGCCAGCAGCCGGACAGGTTTCGACGAGCAGTACTTC.

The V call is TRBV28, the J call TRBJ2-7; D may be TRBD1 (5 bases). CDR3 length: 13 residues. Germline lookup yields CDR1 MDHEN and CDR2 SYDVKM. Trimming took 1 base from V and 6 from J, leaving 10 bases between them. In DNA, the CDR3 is TGTGCCAGCAGTTTATCCGTTGGGGCCGAGCAGTACTTC. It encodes CASSLSVGAEQYF.

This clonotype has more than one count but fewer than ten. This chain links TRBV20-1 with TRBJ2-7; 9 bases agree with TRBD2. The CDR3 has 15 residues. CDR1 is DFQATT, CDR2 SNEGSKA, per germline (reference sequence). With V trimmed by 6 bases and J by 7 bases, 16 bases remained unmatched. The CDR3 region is CSARKSAGGDTEQYF. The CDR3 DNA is TGCAGTGCAAGAAAATCAGCGGGGGGAGACACAGAGCAGTACTTC.

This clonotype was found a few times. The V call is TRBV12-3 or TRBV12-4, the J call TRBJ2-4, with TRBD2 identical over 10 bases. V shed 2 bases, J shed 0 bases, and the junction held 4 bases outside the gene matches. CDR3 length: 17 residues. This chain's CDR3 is CASSLPSGGLAKNIQYF. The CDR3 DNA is TGTGCCAGCAGTTTACCTAGCGGGGGTCTAGCCAAAAACATTCAGTACTTC.

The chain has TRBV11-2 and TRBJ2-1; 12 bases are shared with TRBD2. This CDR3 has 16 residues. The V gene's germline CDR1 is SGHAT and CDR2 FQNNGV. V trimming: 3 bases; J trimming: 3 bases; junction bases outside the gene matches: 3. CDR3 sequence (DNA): TGTGCCAGCAGCTTCCTAGCGGGGGGGGGCTACAATGAGCAGTTCTTC. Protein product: CASSFLAGGGYNEQFF. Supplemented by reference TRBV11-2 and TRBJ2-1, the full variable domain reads EAGVAQSPRYKIIEKRQSVAFWCNPISGHATLYWYQQILGQGPKLLIQFQNNGVVDDSQLPKDRFSAERLKGVDSTLKIQPAKLEDSAVYLCASSFLAGGGYNEQFFGPGTRLTVL.

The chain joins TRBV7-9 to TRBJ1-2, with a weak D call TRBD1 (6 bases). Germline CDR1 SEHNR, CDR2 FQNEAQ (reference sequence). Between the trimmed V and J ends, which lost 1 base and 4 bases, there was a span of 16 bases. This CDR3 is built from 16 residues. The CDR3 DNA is TGTGCCAGCAGCTTAGGACTGGACAGCGGATCCTATGGCTACACCTTC. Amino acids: CASSLGLDSGSYGYTF. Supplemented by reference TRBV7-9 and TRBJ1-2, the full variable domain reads DTGVSQNPRHKITKRGQNVTFRCDPISEHNRLYWYRQTLGQGPEFLTYFQNEAQLEKSRLLSDRFSAERPKGSFSTLEIQRTEQGDSAMYLCASSLGLDSGSYGYTFGSGTRLTVV.

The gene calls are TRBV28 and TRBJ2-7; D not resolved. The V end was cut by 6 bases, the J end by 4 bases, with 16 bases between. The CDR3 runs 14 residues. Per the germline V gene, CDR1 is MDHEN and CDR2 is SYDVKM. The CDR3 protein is CASSPNVGWYEQYF. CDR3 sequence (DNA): TGTGCCAGCAGCCCGAATGTGGGGTGGTACGAGCAGTACTTC.

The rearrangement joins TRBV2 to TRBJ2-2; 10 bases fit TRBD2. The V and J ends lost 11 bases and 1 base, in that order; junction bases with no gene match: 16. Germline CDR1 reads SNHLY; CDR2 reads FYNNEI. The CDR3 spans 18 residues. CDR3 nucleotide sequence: TGTGCCTTCAGTCCCCCAAGGCTAGCGGGGGAGAACACCGGGGAGCTGTTTTTT. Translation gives CAFSPPRLAGENTGELFF.

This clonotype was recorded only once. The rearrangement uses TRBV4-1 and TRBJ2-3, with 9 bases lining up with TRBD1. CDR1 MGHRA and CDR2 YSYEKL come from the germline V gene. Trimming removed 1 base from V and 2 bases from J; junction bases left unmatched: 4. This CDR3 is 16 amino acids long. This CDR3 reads CASSQAGTGLTDTQYF. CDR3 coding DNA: TGCGCCAGCAGCCAAGCCGGGACAGGGCTCACAGATACGCAGTATTTT.

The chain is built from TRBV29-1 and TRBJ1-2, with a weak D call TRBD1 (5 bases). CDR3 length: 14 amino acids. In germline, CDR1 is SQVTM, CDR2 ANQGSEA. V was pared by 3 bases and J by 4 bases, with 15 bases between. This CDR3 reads CSVEGDGQGYGYTF. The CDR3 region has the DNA TGCAGCGTTGAGGGGGATGGTCAGGGCTATGGCTACACCTTC.